A selection of T cell receptor beta chains follows, all from one sample in a study of cytotoxic CD8 clonotypes in ibrutinib-treated CLL. Repertoires were generated with immunoSEQ multiplex PCR, while TCRdb's copy carries only in-frame clones and drops some. The data contain around 150,000 clones, roughly 77% of them singletons. Specimen: PBMCs, collected after 12 months of ibrutinib treatment. The receptor source for this set is a human donor with chronic lymphocytic leukemia. Both conserved end residues are part of each CDR3. The D gene is left open where the match is weak. Rows give clone size only sometimes, using once, few, many, or a class for an expanded clone.

CDR3 protein | CDR3 DNA | J gene | CDR3 length | V gene | clone size | D gene
CASSIRDRVVDTQYF | TGTGCCAGCAGCATCCGGGACAGGGTTGTAGATACGCAGTATTTT | TRBJ2-3 | 15 | TRBV9 | . | TRBD1
CASSPRTSGGQYSTDTQYF | TGTGCCAGCAGCCCAAGGACTAGCGGGGGGCAGTATAGCACAGATACGCAGTATTTT | TRBJ2-3 | 19 | TRBV13 | . | TRBD2
CASSEQAYEQYF | TGTGCCAGCAGTGAACAGGCCTACGAGCAGTACTTC | TRBJ2-7 | 12 | TRBV6-5 | . | .
CASSLTNLGQAEAFF | TGTGCCAGCAGCTTAACCAACCTCGGACAGGCTGAAGCTTTCTTT | TRBJ1-1 | 15 | TRBV7-9 | . | TRBD1
CASSGSRNEQFF | TGTGCCAGTAGCGGGAGTCGGAATGAGCAGTTCTTC | TRBJ2-1 | 12 | TRBV19 | . | .
CASSIPNREAFF | TGTGCCAGTAGTATCCCCAACAGAGAAGCTTTCTTT | TRBJ1-1 | 12 | TRBV19 | . | .
CASSRLDGAGELFF | TGTGCCAGCAGCCGGTTAGATGGGGCCGGGGAGCTGTTTTTT | TRBJ2-2 | 14 | TRBV12-1 | few | .
CASSPAGASGYNEQFF | TGTGCCAGCAGTCCCGCCGGGGCTAGCGGCTACAATGAGCAGTTCTTC | TRBJ2-1 | 16 | TRBV28 | . | TRBD2
CASSSGPGETQYF | TGTGCCAGCAGCTCAGGGCCGGGGGAGACCCAGTACTTC | TRBJ2-5 | 13 | TRBV7-3 | . | .
CASSPTFRDRGSTDTQYF | TGTGCCAGCTCACCGACTTTCCGGGACAGGGGGAGCACAGATACGCAGTATTTT | TRBJ2-3 | 18 | TRBV18 | many | TRBD1
CASSLRWGLADHDNEQFF | TGTGCCAGCAGCCTACGATGGGGACTAGCGGACCATGACAATGAGCAGTTCTTC | TRBJ2-1 | 18 | TRBV7-9 | . | TRBD2
CASSGSGNTIYF | TGTGCCAGTAGCGGCTCTGGAAACACCATATATTTT | TRBJ1-3 | 12 | TRBV19 | . | .
CEAGMNTEAFF | TGTGAAGCAGGCATGAACACTGAAGCTTTCTTT | TRBJ1-1 | 11 | TRBV2 | . | .
CASSPSRGGRGYTF | TGTGCCAGCAGCCCCTCCAGGGGGGGACGTGGCTACACCTTC | TRBJ1-2 | 14 | TRBV28 | . | TRBD1
CASSLHQGGNQPQHF | TGTGCCAGCAGCTTACATCAGGGGGGGAATCAGCCCCAGCATTTT | TRBJ1-5 | 15 | TRBV7-8 | . | TRBD1
CASGTGVGQPQHF | TGTGCCAGCGGGACAGGGGTGGGTCAGCCCCAGCATTTT | TRBJ1-5 | 13 | TRBV28 | . | TRBD1
CASSQESYGTSGGYEQYF | TGCGCCAGCAGCCAAGAGTCATATGGGACTAGCGGGGGCTACGAGCAGTACTTC | TRBJ2-7 | 18 | TRBV4-3 | . | TRBD2
CASRGLMVGELFF | TGTGCCAGCAGAGGTTTAATGGTCGGGGAGCTGTTTTTT | TRBJ2-2 | 13 | TRBV2 | . | .
CASSQDDSLPWTLSLGNTIYF | TGCGCCAGCAGCCAAGATGACTCCCTGCCCTGGACCCTCTCTCTTGGAAACACCATATATTTT | TRBJ1-3 | 21 | TRBV4-1 | . | .
CASSTGLAGGEETQYF | TGTGCCAGTAGCACGGGACTAGCGGGGGGTGAAGAGACCCAGTACTTC | TRBJ2-5 | 16 | TRBV19 | . | TRBD2
CASRGTSGVGETQYF | TGCGCCAGCAGAGGGACTAGCGGGGTCGGAGAGACCCAGTACTTC | TRBJ2-5 | 15 | TRBV4-1 | . | TRBD2
CASSPPGETQYF | TGTGCCAGCTCACCTCCGGGAGAGACCCAGTACTTC | TRBJ2-5 | 12 | TRBV18 | . | .
CASSDRRQGQSNEQFF | TGTGCCAGCAGTGATAGGAGGCAGGGACAGTCTAATGAGCAGTTCTTC | TRBJ2-1 | 16 | TRBV6-1 | few | TRBD1
CASSLVGAGYNEQFF | TGTGCCAGCAGCTTAGTGGGGGCCGGCTACAATGAGCAGTTCTTC | TRBJ2-1 | 15 | TRBV5-6 | . | .
CASSLSRGRSSNEKLFF | TGTGCCAGCAGCTTAAGTAGAGGAAGAAGTAGTAATGAAAAACTGTTTTTT | TRBJ1-4 | 17 | TRBV7-9 | . | .
CASSHSNSPLHF | TGTGCCAGCAGCCACAGTAATTCACCCCTCCACTTT | TRBJ1-6 | 12 | TRBV14 | . | .
CASSLAQGIDEQYF | TGTGCCAGCAGTTTGGCCCAGGGTATAGACGAGCAGTACTTC | TRBJ2-7 | 14 | TRBV28 | . | .
CASSQSDKGQGFYEQYF | TGTGCCAGCAGCCAATCGGATAAGGGACAGGGTTTCTACGAGCAGTACTTC | TRBJ2-7 | 17 | TRBV16 | once | TRBD1